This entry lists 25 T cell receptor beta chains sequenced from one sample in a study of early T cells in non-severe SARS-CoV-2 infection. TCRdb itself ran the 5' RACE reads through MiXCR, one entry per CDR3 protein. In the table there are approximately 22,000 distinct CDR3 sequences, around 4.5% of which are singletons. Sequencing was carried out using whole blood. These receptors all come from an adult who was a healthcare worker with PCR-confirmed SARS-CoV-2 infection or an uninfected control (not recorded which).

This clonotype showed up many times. The CDR3 DNA is TGTGCCAGCAAGGACGGGTTCAACACTGAAGCTTTCTTT. Amino acid sequence: CASKDGFNTEAFF. This chain uses TRBV5-4 with TRBJ1-1; unclear D gene. Germline V CDR1 and CDR2: SGHNT, YYREEE (reference sequence). The V gene lost 6 bases and the J gene lost 2 bases, with 11 bases spanning the gap. This CDR3 spans 13 amino acids.

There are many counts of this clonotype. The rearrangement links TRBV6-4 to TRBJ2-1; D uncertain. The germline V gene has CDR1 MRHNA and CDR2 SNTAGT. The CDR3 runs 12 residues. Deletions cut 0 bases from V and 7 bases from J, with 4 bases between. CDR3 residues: CASSDSSNEQFF. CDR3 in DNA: TGTGCCAGCAGTGACTCGAGTAATGAGCAGTTCTTC.

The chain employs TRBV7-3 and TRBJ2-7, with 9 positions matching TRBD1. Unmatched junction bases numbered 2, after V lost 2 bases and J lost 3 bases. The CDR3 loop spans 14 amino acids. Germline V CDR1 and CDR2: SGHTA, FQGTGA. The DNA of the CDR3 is TGTGCCAGCAGCTTAGGACAGGGGAACTACGAGCAGTACTTC. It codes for CASSLGQGNYEQYF.

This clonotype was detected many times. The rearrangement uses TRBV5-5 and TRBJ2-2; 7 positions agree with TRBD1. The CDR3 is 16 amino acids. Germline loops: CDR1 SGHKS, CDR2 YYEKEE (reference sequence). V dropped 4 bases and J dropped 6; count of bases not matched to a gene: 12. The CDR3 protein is CASSALTGVVAGELFF. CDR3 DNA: TGTGCCAGCAGCGCCCTTACAGGGGTTGTCGCCGGGGAGCTGTTTTTT.

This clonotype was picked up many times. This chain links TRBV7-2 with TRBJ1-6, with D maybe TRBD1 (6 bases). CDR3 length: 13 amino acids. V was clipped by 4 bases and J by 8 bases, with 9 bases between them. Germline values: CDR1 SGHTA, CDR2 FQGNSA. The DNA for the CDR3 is TGTGCCAGCAGCTCAGGGGTTGATTCACCCCTCCACTTT. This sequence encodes CASSSGVDSPLHF.

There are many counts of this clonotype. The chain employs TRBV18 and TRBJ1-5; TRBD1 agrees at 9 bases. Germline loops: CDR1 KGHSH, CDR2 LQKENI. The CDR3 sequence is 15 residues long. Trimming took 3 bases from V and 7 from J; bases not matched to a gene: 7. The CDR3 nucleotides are TGTGCCAGCTCACCCACATACAGGGGGCTCCAGCCCCAGCATTTT. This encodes CASSPTYRGLQPQHF.

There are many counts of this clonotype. The CDR3 DNA reads as TGTGCCACCAGCAGAGTCCCCTTCGATGGGGTCCAGCCCCAGCATTTT. Amino acid sequence: CATSRVPFDGVQPQHF. J is TRBJ1-5 and V is TRBV15; D not certain. V gave up 1 base and J gave up 7 bases, with 17 bases separating them. The CDR3 is 16 residues long. Germline CDR1 is LNHNV and CDR2 is YYDKDF (reference sequence).

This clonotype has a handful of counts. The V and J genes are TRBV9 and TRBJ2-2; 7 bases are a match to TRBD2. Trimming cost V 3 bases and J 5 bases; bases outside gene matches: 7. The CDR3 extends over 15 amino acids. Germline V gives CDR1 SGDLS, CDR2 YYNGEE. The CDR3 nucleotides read TGTGCCAGCAGCGCCCGGGACTATCTAACCGGGGAGCTGTTTTTT. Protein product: CASSARDYLTGELFF. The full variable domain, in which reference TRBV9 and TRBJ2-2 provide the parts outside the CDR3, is DSGVTQTPKHLITATGQRVTLRCSPRSGDLSVYWYQQSLDQGLQFLIQYYNGEERAKGNILERFSAQQFPDLHSELNLSSLELGDSALYFCASSARDYLTGELFFGEGSRLTVL.

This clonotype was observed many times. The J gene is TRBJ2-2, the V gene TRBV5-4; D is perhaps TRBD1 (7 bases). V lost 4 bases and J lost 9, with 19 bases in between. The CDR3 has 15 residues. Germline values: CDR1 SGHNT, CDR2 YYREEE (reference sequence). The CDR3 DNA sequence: TGTGCCAGCAGCCCCAATGCGGAGGGGGCAAGGGAGCTGTTTTTT. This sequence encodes CASSPNAEGARELFF.

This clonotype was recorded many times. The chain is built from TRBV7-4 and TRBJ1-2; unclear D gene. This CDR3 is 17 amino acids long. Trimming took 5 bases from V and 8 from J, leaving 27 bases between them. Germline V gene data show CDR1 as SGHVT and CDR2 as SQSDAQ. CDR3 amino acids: CASSPASSPPKMWGYTF. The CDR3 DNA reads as TGTGCCAGCAGCCCCGCCTCCTCCCCCCCCAAAATGTGGGGCTACACCTTC. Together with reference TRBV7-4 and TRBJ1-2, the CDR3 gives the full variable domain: GAGVSQSPRYKVAKRGRDVALRCDSISGHVTLYWYRQTLGQGSEVLTYSQSDAQRDKSGRPSGRFSAERPERSVSTLKIQRTEQGDSAVYLCASSPASSPPKMWGYTFGSGTRLTVV.

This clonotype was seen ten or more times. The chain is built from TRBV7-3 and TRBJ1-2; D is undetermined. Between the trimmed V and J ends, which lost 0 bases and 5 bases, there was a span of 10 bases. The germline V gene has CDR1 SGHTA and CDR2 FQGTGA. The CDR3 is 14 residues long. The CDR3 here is CASSLTSGDYGYTF. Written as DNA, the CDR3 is TGTGCCAGCAGCTTAACGTCCGGGGATTATGGCTACACCTTC.

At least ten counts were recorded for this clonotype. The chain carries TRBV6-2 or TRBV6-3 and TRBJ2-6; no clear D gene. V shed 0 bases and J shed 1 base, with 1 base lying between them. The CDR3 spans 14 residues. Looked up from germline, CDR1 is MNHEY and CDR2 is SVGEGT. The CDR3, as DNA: TGTGCCAGCAGTTACTCTTCTGGGGCCAACGTCCTGACTTTC. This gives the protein CASSYSSGANVLTF.

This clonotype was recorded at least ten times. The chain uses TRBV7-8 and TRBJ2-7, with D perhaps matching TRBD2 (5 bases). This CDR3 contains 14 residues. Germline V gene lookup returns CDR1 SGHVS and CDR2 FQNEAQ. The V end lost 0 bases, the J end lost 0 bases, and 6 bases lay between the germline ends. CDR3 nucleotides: TGTGCCAGCAGCTTAGCGGCGGGCTCCTACGAGCAGTACTTC. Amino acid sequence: CASSLAAGSYEQYF.

The CDR3 bases are TGTGCCAGCAGCTCGATTCTCGGTTCTCTGAACACTGAAGCTTTCTTT. Amino acids: CASSSILGSLNTEAFF. The chain employs TRBV7-2 and TRBJ1-1; D gene uncertain. The CDR3 is made up of 16 amino acids. The V gene lost 4 bases and the J gene lost 0 bases, with 15 bases spanning the gap. The germline CDR1 and CDR2 sequences are SGHTA and FQGNSA.

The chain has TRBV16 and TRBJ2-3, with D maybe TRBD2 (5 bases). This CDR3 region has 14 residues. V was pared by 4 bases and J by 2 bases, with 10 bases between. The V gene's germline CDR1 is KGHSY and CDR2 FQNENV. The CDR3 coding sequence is TGTGCCAGCAGCCCCTGGAGGTTCACAGATACGCAGTATTTT. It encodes CASSPWRFTDTQYF.

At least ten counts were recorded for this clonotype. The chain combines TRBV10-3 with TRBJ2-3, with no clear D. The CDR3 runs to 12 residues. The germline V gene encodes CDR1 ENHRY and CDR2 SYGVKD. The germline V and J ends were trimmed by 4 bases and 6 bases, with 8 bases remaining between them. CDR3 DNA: TGTGCCATCAGTGCCGCTGGTGATACGCAGTATTTT. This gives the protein CAISAAGDTQYF.

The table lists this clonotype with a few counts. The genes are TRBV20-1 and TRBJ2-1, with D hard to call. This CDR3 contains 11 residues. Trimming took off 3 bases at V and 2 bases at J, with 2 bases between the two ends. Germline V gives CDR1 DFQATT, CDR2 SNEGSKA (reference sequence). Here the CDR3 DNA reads TGCAGTGCTAGGGCCTACAATGAGCAGTTCTTC. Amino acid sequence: CSARAYNEQFF.

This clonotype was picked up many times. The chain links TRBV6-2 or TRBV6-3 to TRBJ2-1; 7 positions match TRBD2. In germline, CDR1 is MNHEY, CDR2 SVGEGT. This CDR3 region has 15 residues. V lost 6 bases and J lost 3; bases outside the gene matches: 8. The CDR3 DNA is TGTGCCAGCAGGGGAGCGGGACCCAGCTACAATGAGCAGTTCTTC. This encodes CASRGAGPSYNEQFF.

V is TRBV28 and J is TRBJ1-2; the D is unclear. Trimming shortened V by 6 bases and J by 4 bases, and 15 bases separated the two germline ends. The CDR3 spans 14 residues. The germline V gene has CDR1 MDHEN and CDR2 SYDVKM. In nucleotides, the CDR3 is TGTGCCAGCAGCCGAATTCAGCTCGGCTATGGCTACACCTTC. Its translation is CASSRIQLGYGYTF.

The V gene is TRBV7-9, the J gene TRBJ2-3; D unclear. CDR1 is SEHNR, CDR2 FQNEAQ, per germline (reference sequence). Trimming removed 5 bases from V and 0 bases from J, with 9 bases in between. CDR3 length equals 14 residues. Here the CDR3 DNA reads TGTGCCAGCAGCCCTGACACCAGCACAGATACGCAGTATTTT. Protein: CASSPDTSTDTQYF.

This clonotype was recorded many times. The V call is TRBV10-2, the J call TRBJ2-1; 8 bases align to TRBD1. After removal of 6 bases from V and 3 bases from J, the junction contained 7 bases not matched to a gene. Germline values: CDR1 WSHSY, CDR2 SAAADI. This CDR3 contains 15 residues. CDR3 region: CASSPGTGIYNEQFF. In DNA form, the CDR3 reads TGCGCCAGCAGCCCCGGGACAGGAATCTACAATGAGCAGTTCTTC.

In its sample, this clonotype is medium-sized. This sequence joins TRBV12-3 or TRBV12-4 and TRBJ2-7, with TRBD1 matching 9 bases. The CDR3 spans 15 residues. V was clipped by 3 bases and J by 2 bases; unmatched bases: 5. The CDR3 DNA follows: TGTGCCAGCAGTTTCACAGGGGGCGACCCCTACGAGCAGTACTTC. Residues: CASSFTGGDPYEQYF.

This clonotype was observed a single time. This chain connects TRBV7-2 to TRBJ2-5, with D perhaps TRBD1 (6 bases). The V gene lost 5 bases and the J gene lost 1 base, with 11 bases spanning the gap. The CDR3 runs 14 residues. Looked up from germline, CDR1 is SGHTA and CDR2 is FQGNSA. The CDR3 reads CASSPTGSQETQYF. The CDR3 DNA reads TGTGCCAGCAGCCCGACAGGTTCCCAAGAGACCCAGTACTTC.

The CDR3 protein is CASTLGTGFNIQYF. The CDR3 DNA reads TGTGCCAGCACCCTAGGGACTGGGTTTAACATTCAGTACTTC. The chain combines TRBV28 with TRBJ2-4, with a weak D call TRBD2 (6 bases). CDR3 length equals 14 residues. Trimming pared 7 bases from V and 7 bases from J, leaving 17 bases between. Germline CDR1 reads MDHEN; CDR2 reads SYDVKM. Using reference TRBV28 and TRBJ2-4 for the parts outside the CDR3, the full variable domain is DVKVTQSSRYLVKRTGEKVFLECVQDMDHENMFWYRQDPGLGLRLIYFSYDVKMKEKGDIPEGYSVSREKKERFSLILESASTNQTSMYLCASTLGTGFNIQYFGAGTRLSVL.

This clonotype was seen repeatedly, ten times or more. The CDR3 region is CASSRLAGVDEQYF. The DNA of the CDR3 is TGTGCCAGCAGCCGACTAGCGGGAGTTGACGAGCAGTACTTC. The chain links TRBV12-3 or TRBV12-4 to TRBJ2-7; 12 bases align to TRBD2. The CDR3 has 14 residues. V gave up 6 bases and J gave up 5 bases; unmatched junction bases: 5.